One sample yielded the 17 T cell receptor beta chains listed below, sequenced in a study of cytomegalovirus exposure and HLA in healthy donors. PCR was performed using 60 Vbeta and 13 Jbeta primers. TCRdb's copy holds only in-frame clones and misses some; the assay was immunoSEQ multiplex PCR. Seen here are about 210,000 clones, about 80% observed once, and the top ten hold around 6%. Sequencing was performed on PBMCs. The receptors shown here come from a man in his forties in good health and CMV-seropositive.

The J gene is TRBJ1-2, the V gene TRBV25-1, with TRBD1 matching 9 bases. J gave up 7 bases and V 6 bases, and 9 bases lay outside the gene matches. In germline, CDR1 is MGHDK, CDR2 SYGVNS. The length of the CDR3 is 14 residues. CDR3 residues: CASSHGTGIPGYTF. As DNA, the CDR3 is TGTGCCAGCAGCCACGGGACAGGGATTCCTGGCTACACCTTC.

The chain uses TRBV19 and TRBJ1-2; 9 bases are shared with TRBD1. V trimming: 8 bases; J trimming: 2 bases; junction bases outside the gene matches: 9. Germline V gives CDR1 LNHDA, CDR2 SQIVND (reference sequence). CDR3 length: 15 residues. CDR3 sequence (DNA): TGTGCCAGTGTTAACTTGGGACAGGGAAACTATGGCTACACCTTC. This codes for CASVNLGQGNYGYTF. Using reference TRBV19 and TRBJ1-2 for the parts outside the CDR3, the full variable domain is DGGITQSPKYLFRKEGQNVTLSCEQNLNHDAMYWYRQDPGQGLRLIYYSQIVNDFQKGDIAEGYSVSREKKESFPLTVTSAQKNPTAFYLCASVNLGQGNYGYTFGSGTRLTVV.

This chain joins TRBV29-1 and TRBJ2-5; maybe TRBD1 (5 bases). CDR3 size: 13 residues. Germline V gene sequence: CDR1 SQVTM, CDR2 ANQGSEA. Trimming shortened V by 6 bases and J by 5 bases, and 16 bases separated the two germline ends. The CDR3 loop reads CSVATDKGETQYF. The CDR3 nucleotides are TGCAGCGTCGCGACAGACAAAGGGGAGACCCAGTACTTC.

The rearrangement uses TRBV4-1 and TRBJ2-1; D uncertain. V gave up 1 base and J gave up 5 bases, with 15 bases separating them. Per germline, CDR1 MGHRA and CDR2 YSYEKL. The CDR3 runs to 16 residues. The CDR3 DNA reads TGCGCCAGCAGCCAAGTCGTTCGGCGGAGTAACAATGAGCAGTTCTTC. Translated, it gives CASSQVVRRSNNEQFF.

This clone was detected only once. The chain carries TRBV14 and TRBJ2-1; D is unresolved. Germline V gene lookup returns CDR1 SGHDN and CDR2 FVKESK. This CDR3 region has 13 residues. The V and J ends lost 4 bases and 0 bases respectively, with 4 bases between them. The CDR3 is CASSRSSYNEQFF. As DNA, the CDR3 is TGTGCCAGCAGCCGGAGCTCCTACAATGAGCAGTTCTTC.

The chain couples TRBV5-1 to TRBJ2-1, with 12 positions matching TRBD2. The CDR3 totals 15 residues. J lost 10 bases, V lost 2 bases, and 7 bases had no gene match. Per the germline V gene, CDR1 is SGHRS and CDR2 is YFSETQ. CDR3 coding DNA: TGCGCCAGCAGCTTATCCTCTAGCGGGAGGGAGGAGCAGTTCTTC. Translation: CASSLSSSGREEQFF.

The chain has TRBV19 and TRBJ1-5; 9 bases are a match to TRBD1. CDR1 and CDR2 (germline): LNHDA, SQIVND (reference sequence). Trimming removed 5 bases from V and 5 bases from J; junction bases left unmatched: 10. CDR3 size: 16 residues. CDR3 protein: CASSEATGGIDQPQHF. The CDR3 bases are TGTGCCAGTAGTGAGGCGACAGGGGGTATCGATCAGCCCCAGCATTTT.

The chain employs TRBV5-1 and TRBJ2-1, with a tentative D call TRBD2 (7 bases). Looked up from germline, CDR1 is SGHRS and CDR2 is YFSETQ. V was cut by 2 bases and J by 7 bases, with 19 bases left in between. This CDR3 contains 16 residues. The CDR3 region has the DNA TGCGCCAGCAGCTTCATTCCGGGGGGCCGGGGGAATGAGCAGTTCTTC. Its protein product is CASSFIPGGRGNEQFF.

This chain uses TRBV27 with TRBJ2-7; 7 nucleotides match TRBD1. The CDR3 totals 15 residues. CDR1 and CDR2 (germline): MNHEY, SMNVEV (reference sequence). Trimming at V came to 5 bases and at J to 3 bases, leaving 10 bases not matched to a gene. CDR3 loop: CASSNYGTENYEQYV. In DNA, the CDR3 is TGTGCCAGCAGTAACTACGGGACAGAGAACTACGAGCAGTACGTC.

The chain recombines TRBV5-1 with TRBJ2-3; TRBD2 agrees at 8 bases. Germline CDR1 and CDR2: SGHRS and YFSETQ. The CDR3 is made up of 17 amino acids. Germline trimming cut 0 bases from V and 6 bases from J; bases unmatched to any gene: 12. The CDR3 loop is CASSLVITAGGSDTQYF. In nucleotides, the CDR3 is TGCGCCAGCAGCTTGGTAATCACGGCGGGAGGTTCTGATACGCAGTATTTT.

The chain employs TRBV5-1 and TRBJ1-1; D may be TRBD1 (5 bases). V shed 4 bases and J shed 9 bases, with 16 bases lying between them. This CDR3 has 13 residues. Germline-derived CDR1 and CDR2 are SGHRS and YFSETQ. Here the CDR3 reads CASSLGRGDQAFF. The DNA for the CDR3 is TGCGCCAGCAGCCTGGGGAGGGGAGATCAAGCTTTCTTT.

The rearrangement joins TRBV2 to TRBJ1-4, with 11 bases that match TRBD1. This CDR3 spans 15 amino acids. Germline V gene sequence: CDR1 SNHLY, CDR2 FYNNEI. Trimming took 3 bases from V and 5 from J; bases not matched to a gene: 2. In DNA, the CDR3 is TGTGCCAGCAGTGAGGGACAGGGGGGGAATGAAAAACTGTTTTTT. Translated, it gives CASSEGQGGNEKLFF.

J is TRBJ1-2 and V is TRBV29-1; 7 positions agree with TRBD1. Germline values: CDR1 SQVTM, CDR2 ANQGSEA. Trimming cost V 7 bases and J 7 bases; bases outside gene matches: 9. The CDR3 extends over 12 amino acids. The CDR3 protein is CSGADRVLGYTF. The CDR3 nucleotides read TGCAGCGGCGCCGACAGGGTCCTTGGCTACACCTTC.

The chain recombines TRBV7-3 with TRBJ2-5, with D maybe TRBD2 (6 bases). This CDR3 contains 14 residues. Trimming cost V 2 bases and J 4 bases, with 11 bases left between them. In germline, CDR1 is SGHTA, CDR2 FQGTGA. The CDR3 here is CASSLGAGRETQYF. CDR3 bases: TGTGCCAGCAGCTTAGGGGCGGGACGAGAGACCCAGTACTTC.

This clone was recorded a few times. The chain uses TRBV7-2 and TRBJ2-1; the match to TRBD2 covers 13 bases. Trimming cost V 4 bases and J 7 bases; bases outside gene matches: 7. CDR3 size: 16 residues. The germline V gene encodes CDR1 SGHTA and CDR2 FQGNSA. The CDR3 nucleotides are TGTGCCAGCAGCTCGGGACTAGCGGGATGGGGGAATGAGCAGTTCTTC. Protein product: CASSSGLAGWGNEQFF.

The chain combines TRBV5-1 with TRBJ1-2, with 8 bases matching TRBD1. The CDR3 is 15 amino acids. J was trimmed by 3 bases and V by 3 bases; bases with no gene match: 7. CDR1 SGHRS and CDR2 YFSETQ come from the germline V gene. The CDR3 loop reads CASSSTPDRDYGYTF. In DNA form, the CDR3 reads TGCGCCAGCAGCTCTACACCGGACAGGGACTATGGCTACACCTTC.

This clone occurred once. The gene calls are TRBV27 and TRBJ1-1; 7 nucleotides line up with TRBD1. The CDR3 has 13 residues. Trimming removed 5 bases from V and 7 bases from J; junction bases left unmatched: 7. Germline V gene data show CDR1 as MNHEY and CDR2 as SMNVEV (reference sequence). For the CDR3, the DNA is TGTGCCAGCAGTCTCGACAGGGACGTTGAAGCTTTCTTT. This gives the protein CASSLDRDVEAFF.